These T cell receptor beta chains were read from a single sample in a study of PD-L1 blockade in urothelial cancer. The assay was immunoSEQ multiplex PCR, and TCRdb's table has in-frame clones only and misses some. Of about 120,000 clones in the sample, about 89% were seen once. This sample comprised PBMCs, obtained around atezolizumab (anti-PD-L1) treatment. Every receptor here comes from a man in his sixties with urothelial cancer. Both conserved end residues are part of each CDR3. A D gene is named only where the DNA matches it firmly. Where a row states a size, it is once, few, many or the class of an expanded clone; other rows omit it.

TRBJ2-1 | - | TRBD1 | TRBV5-1 | CASSLLQGADNEQFF | TGCGCCAGCAGCTTGCTTCAGGGGGCGGACAATGAGCAGTTCTTC
TRBJ2-3 | - | - | TRBV25-1 | CASSEFGDTQYF | TGTGCCAGCAGTGAATTCGGAGATACGCAGTATTTT
TRBJ1-3 | - | TRBD1 | TRBV5-4 | CASSFGQGRYSGNTIYF | TGTGCCAGCAGTTTTGGACAGGGCAGATACTCTGGAAACACCATATATTTT
TRBJ2-5 | - | - | TRBV5-1 | CASSLAGSPETQYF | TGCGCCAGCAGCTTGGCTGGCAGTCCGGAGACCCAGTACTTC
TRBJ1-3 | few | TRBD1 | TRBV28 | CASSGQFLSGNTIYF | TGTGCCAGTTCGGGACAGTTCCTCTCTGGAAACACCATATATTTT
TRBJ2-6 | - | - | TRBV28 | CASSYGGSGANVLTF | TGTGCCAGCAGTTACGGGGGATCTGGGGCCAACGTCCTGACTTTC
TRBJ1-1 | - | TRBD1 | TRBV5-6 | CASSRTGDWGTEAFF | TGTGCCAGCAGCCGGACAGGTGACTGGGGCACTGAAGCTTTCTTT
TRBJ1-2 | once | - | TRBV7-6 | CASSSSPGGTSNYGYTF | TGTGCCAGCAGCTCCTCCCCGGGAGGGACTTCTAACTATGGCTACACCTTC
TRBJ2-1 | - | TRBD1 | TRBV7-9 | CASSFLGGQGYNEQFF | TGTGCCAGCAGCTTTCTGGGGGGACAGGGGTACAATGAGCAGTTCTTC
TRBJ2-1 | - | TRBD2 | TRBV19 | CASSSLAGGAEQFF | TGTGCCAGTAGTTCACTAGCGGGGGGGGCTGAGCAGTTCTTC
TRBJ2-5 | - | TRBD2 | TRBV5-4 | CASSPASGGALETQYF | TGTGCCAGCAGCCCTGCTAGCGGGGGGGCTCTAGAGACCCAGTACTTC
TRBJ1-5 | - | - | TRBV7-6 | CASSLGSRASNQPQHF | TGTGCCAGCAGCTTAGGCAGCAGGGCCAGCAATCAGCCCCAGCATTTT
TRBJ2-7 | - | TRBD1 | TRBV7-2 | CASSRPGTGVGEQYF | TGTGCCAGCAGTCGTCCTGGGACAGGGGTTGGGGAGCAGTACTTC
TRBJ2-7 | once | TRBD1 | TRBV19 | CASSTYRGSYEQYF | TGTGCCAGTAGTACTTACAGGGGCTCCTACGAGCAGTACTTC
TRBJ1-1 | - | TRBD1 | TRBV20-1 | CSAPDRKEAFF | TGCAGTGCCCCGGACAGGAAGGAAGCTTTCTTT
TRBJ2-1 | - | - | TRBV6-4 | CASSPMDSSSYNEQFF | TGTGCCAGCAGTCCGATGGACTCCAGCTCCTACAATGAGCAGTTCTTC
TRBJ2-2 | once | TRBD1 | TRBV10-3 | CAIRGQGNGELFF | TGTGCCATTAGGGGACAGGGGAACGGGGAGCTGTTTTTT